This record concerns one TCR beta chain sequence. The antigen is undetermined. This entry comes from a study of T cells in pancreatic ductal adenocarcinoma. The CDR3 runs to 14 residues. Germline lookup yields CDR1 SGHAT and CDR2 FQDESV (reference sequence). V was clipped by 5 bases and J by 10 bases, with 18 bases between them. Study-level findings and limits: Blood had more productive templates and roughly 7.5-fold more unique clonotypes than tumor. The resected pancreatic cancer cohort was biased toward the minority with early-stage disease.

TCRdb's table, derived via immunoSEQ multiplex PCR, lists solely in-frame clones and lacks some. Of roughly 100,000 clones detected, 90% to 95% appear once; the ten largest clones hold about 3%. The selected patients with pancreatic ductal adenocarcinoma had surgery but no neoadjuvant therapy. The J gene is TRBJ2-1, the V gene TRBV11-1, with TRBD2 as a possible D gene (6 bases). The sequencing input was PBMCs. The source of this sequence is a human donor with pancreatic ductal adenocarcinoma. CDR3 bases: TGTGCCAGCAGCCCTCGGGACTGGTCCCCCGAGCAGTTCTTC. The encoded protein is CASSPRDWSPEQFF.